This entry lists 27 T cell receptor beta chains sequenced from one sample in a study of lymphopenia after photon versus proton radiotherapy (dated by TCRdb to between 2019 and 2020). The library relied on the immunoSEQ multiplex PCR assay. In its TCRdb copy, this immuneACCESS table keeps in-frame sequences only and misses some clones. Where compared with another copy, unresolved V genes explain less than half of these, and the others have no known cause. The sample includes roughly 36,000 clones, with around 90% observed a single time. The top ten clones comprise 5.5% to 7.5% of the sample. Sequenced here: peripheral blood, sampled from a patient treated with photon-based radiotherapy. The source of these receptors is a woman between 45 and 60 years old with pancreatic cancer.

This clone was seen a single time. The rearrangement joins TRBV30 to TRBJ1-6; D is ambiguous. Per the germline V gene, CDR1 is GTSNPN and CDR2 is SVGIG (reference sequence). CDR3 length: 18 amino acids. V was clipped by 0 bases and J by 0 bases, with 15 bases between them. The chain's CDR3 is CAWSVGSLRSSYNSPLHF. The DNA for the CDR3 is TGTGCCTGGAGTGTCGGATCTCTTAGGAGCTCCTATAATTCACCCCTCCACTTT.

The chain is built from TRBV5-3 and TRBJ2-1; tentative D call: TRBD2 (7 bases). TRBV5-3 is an open reading frame, and its role is uncertain. The length of the CDR3 is 14 residues. V lost 5 bases to trimming and J lost 15 bases, with 24 bases between them. The CDR3 spells CARRFTSEGPRGFF. CDR3 nucleotide sequence: TGTGCCAGAAGGTTTACTAGCGAAGGGCCCAGGGGGTTCTTC.

The chain uses TRBV9 and TRBJ2-2, with 8 positions matching TRBD2. The CDR3 has 17 residues. Unmatched junction bases numbered 8, after V lost 3 bases and J lost 1 base. The germline V gene encodes CDR1 SGDLS and CDR2 YYNGEE. CDR3 bases: TGTGCCAGCAGCGCCCCCCGGCGGGAGGTGAACACCGGGGAGCTGTTTTTT. This encodes CASSAPRREVNTGELFF.

The V and J genes are TRBV5-1 and TRBJ1-3; 7 bases are a match to TRBD1. Germline V CDR1 and CDR2: SGHRS, YFSETQ. There are 15 residues in the CDR3. V trimming: 1 base; J trimming: 4 bases; junction bases outside the gene matches: 5. DNA for the CDR3: TGCGCCAGCAGCTTGACCGGGACAGAGGGAAACACCATATATTTT. Protein product: CASSLTGTEGNTIYF.

The chain employs TRBV4-1 and TRBJ1-1, with unresolved D. V lost 6 bases and J 3 bases, leaving 20 bases between the germline ends. The CDR3 has 16 residues. Germline V gene data show CDR1 as MGHRA and CDR2 as YSYEKL. DNA for the CDR3: TGCGCCAGCAGGACTTCGGGCGGTACTCGTTACACTGAAGCTTTCTTT. This gives the protein CASRTSGGTRYTEAFF.

V is TRBV7-8 and J is TRBJ2-1; 7 positions agree with TRBD2. The CDR3 is made up of 15 amino acids. V dropped 5 bases and J dropped 2; count of bases not matched to a gene: 6. Germline V CDR1 and CDR2: SGHVS, FQNEAQ. CDR3 coding DNA: TGTGCCAGCAGCGTTAGCGGGTTAGCCTACAATGAGCAGTTCTTC. It translates to CASSVSGLAYNEQFF.

This clone appeared a single time. The rearrangement joins TRBV6-1 to TRBJ2-7; 7 bases are shared with TRBD1. V was clipped by 5 bases and J by 1 base; unmatched bases: 5. The CDR3 extends over 14 amino acids. The V gene's germline CDR1 is MNHNS and CDR2 SASEGT. The CDR3 region is CASSRPGQSYEQYF. CDR3 nucleotides: TGTGCCAGCAGTCGACCGGGACAGTCCTACGAGCAGTACTTC.

The V call is TRBV5-4, the J call TRBJ2-3, with 9 bases that match TRBD2. This CDR3 comprises 16 residues. Germline CDR1 and CDR2: SGHNT and YYREEE (reference sequence). Trimming took 4 bases from V and 3 from J; bases not matched to a gene: 9. For the CDR3, the DNA is TGTGCCAGCAGCGTTACTAGCGGGTTAGCAACAGATACGCAGTATTTT. Protein sequence: CASSVTSGLATDTQYF.

The chain is built from TRBV6-6 and TRBJ1-3; no firm D call. The germline V and J ends were trimmed by 2 bases and 4 bases, with 12 bases remaining between them. This CDR3 contains 15 residues. Germline lookup yields CDR1 MNHNY and CDR2 SVGAGI (reference sequence). The CDR3 reads CASSYLLGPGNTIYF. DNA for the CDR3: TGTGCCAGCAGTTACCTGCTTGGGCCCGGAAACACCATATATTTT.

This chain joins TRBV28 and TRBJ2-5; no definite D call. CDR1 and CDR2 from the germline V gene are MDHEN and SYDVKM. Trimming stripped 2 bases from V and 5 bases from J, with 3 bases between. The CDR3 contains 11 residues. CDR3 region: CASSLTETQYF. CDR3 nucleotide sequence: TGTGCCAGCAGTTTAACGGAGACCCAGTACTTC.

The V call is TRBV4-3, the J call TRBJ2-7, with TRBD2 matching over 14 bases. The length of the CDR3 is 15 residues. Germline V CDR1 and CDR2: LGHNA, YSLEER. With 5 bases clipped from V and 4 bases from J, the junction kept 4 bases outside the gene matches. CDR3 sequence reads: CASSGLAGGGYEQYF. The CDR3 nucleotides read TGCGCCAGCAGCGGACTAGCGGGAGGAGGTTACGAGCAGTACTTC.

The table lists this clone with a count of one. The chain uses TRBV7-9 and TRBJ2-1; the match to TRBD1 covers 7 bases. Germline V gives CDR1 SEHNR, CDR2 FQNEAQ (reference sequence). The trim removed 5 bases at V and 0 bases at J, leaving 13 bases unmatched. There are 18 residues in the CDR3. The CDR3 loop is CASSLEGGVPSSYNEQFF. CDR3 nucleotides: TGTGCCAGCAGCCTCGAAGGGGGCGTTCCGAGCTCCTACAATGAGCAGTTCTTC.

The chain carries TRBV27 and TRBJ2-1; 9 bases match TRBD1. The CDR3 sequence is 16 residues long. Trimming cost V 0 bases and J 7 bases; bases outside gene matches: 7. In germline, CDR1 is MNHEY, CDR2 SMNVEV (reference sequence). CDR3 amino acids: CASSLSVGTGLNEQFF. The CDR3 bases are TGTGCCAGCAGTTTATCTGTCGGGACAGGGTTGAATGAGCAGTTCTTC.

The sample holds one count of this clone. This chain connects TRBV29-1 to TRBJ2-2, with 11 nucleotides matching TRBD2. Per germline, CDR1 SQVTM and CDR2 ANQGSEA. This CDR3 has 14 amino acids. With V trimmed by 4 bases and J by 5 bases, 3 bases remained unmatched. The CDR3 nucleotides are TGCAGCGTTGGGCTAGCGGGAGGAACCGGGGAGCTGTTTTTT. Translated: CSVGLAGGTGELFF.

The J gene is TRBJ1-1, the V gene TRBV28; D is undetermined. Germline loops: CDR1 MDHEN, CDR2 SYDVKM. The CDR3 runs 13 residues. Trimming cost V 5 bases and J 1 base, with 8 bases left between them. CDR3 nucleotide sequence: TGTGCCAGCAGTCTCTCCTCGAACACTGAAGCTTTCTTT. This encodes CASSLSSNTEAFF.

The chain is built from TRBV27 and TRBJ1-5; 7 bases map to TRBD1. V shed 4 bases and J 2 bases; nucleotides not matched to a gene: 5. The CDR3 covers 15 residues. From germline, CDR1 is MNHEY and CDR2 SMNVEV (reference sequence). CDR3 coding DNA: TGTGCCAGCAGTTCCGGGCAGGGGGGCAATCAGCCCCAGCATTTT. This encodes CASSSGQGGNQPQHF.

The CDR3 DNA reads TGTGCCATTACACACATCGCTAACTATGGCTACACCTTC. Amino acids: CAITHIANYGYTF. The V call is TRBV2, the J call TRBJ1-2; D ambiguous. Per germline, CDR1 SNHLY and CDR2 FYNNEI. There are 13 residues in the CDR3. V was pared by 10 bases and J by 0 bases, with 12 bases between.

The gene calls are TRBV5-6 and TRBJ2-6, with D possibly being TRBD1 (6 bases). This CDR3 has 17 amino acids. The V and J ends lost 0 bases and 1 base respectively, with 11 bases between them. The germline V gene encodes CDR1 SGHDT and CDR2 YYEEEE. The CDR3 DNA follows: TGTGCCAGCAGCTTGGAAACAGGGATTTCTGGGGCCAACGTCCTGACTTTC. Protein sequence: CASSLETGISGANVLTF.

This sequence joins TRBV6-1 and TRBJ1-2; the D gene is possibly TRBD1 (5 bases). The germline V gene has CDR1 MNHNS and CDR2 SASEGT. The CDR3 loop spans 19 amino acids. V was trimmed by 4 bases and J by 2 bases, leaving 26 bases between them. The CDR3 sequence: CASSAQSGGGYGLNYGYTF. The CDR3 nucleotides are TGTGCCAGCAGTGCCCAATCTGGGGGGGGTTACGGTTTAAACTATGGCTACACCTTC.

J is TRBJ1-1 and V is TRBV7-6; TRBD1 agrees at 8 bases. Trimming cost V 3 bases and J 1 base; bases outside gene matches: 1. Germline V lookup: CDR1 SGHVS, CDR2 FNYEAQ. There are 14 residues in the CDR3. The CDR3 region has the DNA TGTGCCAGCAGCTTCGGGACAGGGAACACTGAAGCTTTCTTT. Its protein is CASSFGTGNTEAFF. The full variable domain, its missing parts supplied by reference TRBV7-6 and TRBJ1-1, is GAGVSQSPRYKVTKRGQDVALRCDPISGHVSLYWYRQALGQGPEFLTYFNYEAQQDKSGLPNDRFSAERPEGSISTLTIQRTEQRDSAMYRCASSFGTGNTEAFFGQGTRLTVV.

The chain employs TRBV7-9 and TRBJ2-7, with D possibly TRBD1 on 6 matching bases. This CDR3 comprises 15 residues. Deletions cut 4 bases from V and 3 bases from J, with 16 bases between. Germline lookup yields CDR1 SEHNR and CDR2 FQNEAQ (reference sequence). The CDR3 loop is CASSYSRDTYYEQYF. For the CDR3, the DNA is TGTGCCAGCAGCTATAGCCGGGACACCTACTACGAGCAGTACTTC.

This clone has a handful of counts. The chain links TRBV5-1 to TRBJ1-1; 8 nucleotides match TRBD1. Germline CDR1 and CDR2: SGHRS and YFSETQ. This CDR3 contains 12 residues. The V and J ends lost 4 bases and 7 bases, in that order; junction bases with no gene match: 3. CDR3 loop: CASSPGQGEAFF. The DNA for the CDR3 is TGCGCCAGCAGCCCCGGACAGGGTGAAGCTTTCTTT.

The genes are TRBV19 and TRBJ1-4, with a weak D call TRBD1 (5 bases). Per the germline V gene, CDR1 is LNHDA and CDR2 is SQIVND (reference sequence). The length of the CDR3 is 15 residues. Between the trimmed V and J ends, which lost 3 bases and 6 bases, there was a span of 14 bases. CDR3 nucleotide sequence: TGTGCCAGTAGTATTTCAGGGTGGAAGCATGAAAAACTGTTTTTT. Translating it yields CASSISGWKHEKLFF.

The chain uses TRBV25-1 and TRBJ2-7; 12 bases fit TRBD2. Trimming removed 4 bases from V and 5 bases from J; junction bases left unmatched: 6. The CDR3 is made up of 15 amino acids. From germline, CDR1 is MGHDK and CDR2 SYGVNS. CDR3 sequence reads: CASSVRLAGVNEQYF. CDR3 bases: TGTGCCAGCAGTGTCAGACTAGCGGGAGTTAACGAGCAGTACTTC.

Written as DNA, the CDR3 is TGTGCCAGCAGCCAACCCGAGGGGACAGGGGGCTACACCGGGGAGCTGTTTTTT. Translated, it gives CASSQPEGTGGYTGELFF. This rearrangement joins TRBV4-2 to TRBJ2-2; 12 bases map to TRBD1. The germline CDR1 and CDR2 sequences are LGHNA and YNFKEQ. Unmatched junction bases numbered 7, after V lost 2 bases and J lost 3 bases. The CDR3 runs 18 residues.

This rearrangement joins TRBV5-1 to TRBJ2-7, with D maybe TRBD2 (6 bases). CDR1 and CDR2 from the germline V gene are SGHRS and YFSETQ. Trimming stripped 0 bases from V and 5 bases from J, with 12 bases between. The CDR3 covers 14 residues. CDR3 sequence reads: CASSLVGGTNEQYF. In nucleotides, the CDR3 is TGCGCCAGCAGCTTGGTCGGAGGGACGAACGAGCAGTACTTC. Combining the CDR3 with reference TRBV5-1 and TRBJ2-7 gives the whole variable domain KAGVTQTPRYLIKTRGQQVTLSCSPISGHRSVSWYQQTPGQGLQFLFEYFSETQRNKGNFPGRFSGRQFSNSRSEMNVSTLELGDSALYLCASSLVGGTNEQYFGPGTRLTVT.

The CDR3 bases are TGTGCCTGGAGTGGGTTCATGAACACTGAAGCTTTCTTT. It yields the protein CAWSGFMNTEAFF. J is TRBJ1-1 and V is TRBV30; D gene uncertain. CDR1 and CDR2 (germline): GTSNPN, SVGIG (reference sequence). The CDR3 loop spans 13 amino acids. Trimming took off 1 base at V and 0 bases at J, with 6 bases between the two ends.